This entry concerns a single T cell receptor beta chain. Its antigen is undetermined. V lost 7 bases and J lost 11, with 14 bases in between. Germline loops: CDR1 MDHEN, CDR2 SYDVKM. The CDR3 has 11 amino acids. This sample is part of a study of early T cells in non-severe SARS-CoV-2 infection. At the level of the study: It was bulk RNA from unsorted whole blood that was sequenced, and the chains were unpaired.

Attachment of unique molecular identifiers was made to individual cDNA molecules. TCRdb redid the calling of the 5' RACE reads with MiXCR, one entry per CDR3 protein. The repertoire holds about 94,000 distinct CDR3 sequences, with roughly 13% as singletons. Study results and limitations: Anti-spike CD8 responses were favored by VDJdb matching, which missed private and CD4 specificities.

This receptor was obtained from an adult who was a healthcare worker with PCR-confirmed SARS-CoV-2 infection or an uninfected control (not recorded which). V usage is TRBV28 and J usage is TRBJ1-1; D gene uncertain. The sample taken for sequencing was whole blood. CDR3 amino acids: CASKVALEAFF. The CDR3 region has the DNA TGTGCCAGCAAGGTGGCCCTGGAGGCTTTCTTT.